These 2 T cell receptor beta chains came from one sample sequenced in a study of blood T cell repertoires in COVID-19. The protocol was immunoSEQ multiplex PCR, while the TCRdb copy is restricted to in-frame clones and leaves out a portion. The profile covers some 420,000 clones, with approximately 90% appearing a single time and about 1.1% taken by the ten largest. Sequencing was done on a sample of PBMCs or T cells enriched from blood (not recorded which). The receptors shown here come from a young man who had recovered from COVID-19.

The rearrangement joins TRBV2 to TRBJ2-2; D is unclear. Trimming removed 2 bases at V and 7 bases at J, with 11 bases between. The germline V gene encodes CDR1 SNHLY and CDR2 FYNNEI. This CDR3 spans 14 amino acids. In DNA form, the CDR3 reads TGTGCCAGCAGTGAATTAGTCCAGGTCGGGGAGCTGTTTTTT. It yields the protein CASSELVQVGELFF.

The rearrangement joins TRBV7-2 to TRBJ1-1; tentative D call: TRBD1 (5 bases). This CDR3 spans 15 amino acids. The germline V gene has CDR1 SGHTA and CDR2 FQGNSA. The V and J ends lost 1 base and 5 bases respectively, with 14 bases between them. The CDR3 DNA follows: TGTGCCAGCAGCTTAGAGGTAGGGGTGGGGACTGAAGCTTTCTTT. Its protein product is CASSLEVGVGTEAFF.